The 26 T cell receptor beta chains listed next were all sequenced from one sample in a study of blood T cell repertoires in COVID-19. Data came from immunoSEQ multiplex PCR; TCRdb stores just in-frame clones and leaves some out. The repertoire holds some 330,000 clones, with around 83% as singletons. The sample comprised PBMCs or T cells enriched from blood (not recorded which). All receptors derive from a woman aged 45-59 years who had recovered from COVID-19.

The J gene is TRBJ1-2, the V gene TRBV12-3 or TRBV12-4; a weak D match, TRBD1 (5 bases). The V end was cut by 7 bases, the J end by 5 bases, with 14 bases between. This CDR3 contains 13 residues. The CDR3 here is CASNKGASYGYTF. CDR3 coding DNA: TGTGCCAGCAATAAAGGGGCTTCTTATGGCTACACCTTC.

V gene TRBV2 combines with J gene TRBJ1-1; a weak D match, TRBD1 (6 bases). Trimming pared 3 bases from V and 0 bases from J, leaving 8 bases between. The CDR3 consists of 14 residues. Germline V gene lookup returns CDR1 SNHLY and CDR2 FYNNEI. CDR3 amino acids: CASSDRGMNTEAFF. Here the CDR3 DNA reads TGTGCCAGCAGTGACAGGGGCATGAACACTGAAGCTTTCTTT.

This sequence joins TRBV10-3 and TRBJ1-1; 7 nucleotides align to TRBD1. J was trimmed by 3 bases and V by 0 bases; bases with no gene match: 7. Germline CDR1 reads ENHRY; CDR2 reads SYGVKD. The CDR3 sequence is 16 residues long. The CDR3 is CAISESTRGLYTEAFF. CDR3 DNA sequence: TGTGCCATCAGTGAGTCGACGAGGGGGCTGTACACTGAAGCTTTCTTT.

This clone has just a few counts. This CDR3 is also generated by other DNA sequences in the sample. The CDR3 DNA follows: TGTGCCAGCAGCTTAGGGACAGCCACTGAAGCTTTCTTT. As protein: CASSLGTATEAFF. The chain has TRBV7-9 and TRBJ1-1; TRBD1 might be the D (6 bases). V dropped 1 base and J dropped 4 bases, with 7 bases sitting between them. This CDR3 has 13 residues. Germline V gives CDR1 SEHNR, CDR2 FQNEAQ (reference sequence).

This chain joins TRBV5-4 and TRBJ2-1; D is perhaps TRBD2 (6 bases). Germline CDR1 reads SGHNT; CDR2 reads YYREEE (reference sequence). Trimming shortened V by 0 bases and J by 7 bases, and 14 bases separated the two germline ends. The CDR3 is 15 residues long. The chain's CDR3 is CASSLEGAAGNEQFF. CDR3 in DNA: TGTGCCAGCAGCTTGGAAGGGGCGGCGGGGAATGAGCAGTTCTTC.

The CDR3 DNA follows: TGCGCCAGCAGCCAAGGAGTGGCGGGAGGCCCTTATGAGCAGTTCTTC. Protein product: CASSQGVAGGPYEQFF. The chain recombines TRBV4-3 with TRBJ2-1; 8 bases match TRBD2. CDR3 length: 16 residues. V was clipped by 1 base and J by 8 bases; unmatched bases: 10. From germline, CDR1 is LGHNA and CDR2 YSLEER.

This clone was recorded a few times. The rearrangement joins TRBV7-8 to TRBJ1-1; D is uncertain. Germline V CDR1 and CDR2: SGHVS, FQNEAQ. Trimming took off 4 bases at V and 1 base at J, with 7 bases between the two ends. This CDR3 is built from 13 residues. The CDR3 bases are TGTGCCAGCAGCTCAACAAGGAACACTGAAGCTTTCTTT. Its translation is CASSSTRNTEAFF.

This chain joins TRBV5-8 and TRBJ2-3; TRBD2 might be the D (5 bases). The CDR3 extends over 15 amino acids. Trimming took off 2 bases at V and 0 bases at J, with 10 bases between the two ends. From germline, CDR1 is SGHTS and CDR2 YDEGEE. CDR3 sequence: CASSFLRGSTDTQYF. DNA of the CDR3: TGTGCCAGCAGCTTTTTACGGGGTAGCACAGATACGCAGTATTTT.

This chain uses TRBV7-9 with TRBJ1-2, with a tentative D call TRBD1 (6 bases). V shed 2 bases and J shed 8 bases, with 18 bases lying between them. Per germline, CDR1 SEHNR and CDR2 FQNEAQ (reference sequence). This CDR3 is 15 amino acids long. The CDR3 bases are TGTGCCAGCAGCTTACTGGGACTCTGGGGGGGCGGCTACACCTTC. Translation: CASSLLGLWGGGYTF.

For the CDR3, the DNA is TGTGCCAGCAGTTACACTACGGGATTCTCTGGAAACACCATATATTTT. Translated, it gives CASSYTTGFSGNTIYF. The chain recombines TRBV6-5 with TRBJ1-3, with D hard to call. The CDR3 is 16 residues long. CDR1 is MNHEY, CDR2 SVGAGI, per germline. V lost 2 bases, J lost 0 bases, and 11 bases lay in between.

In this sample, this clone turned up a few times. The chain recombines TRBV30 with TRBJ1-2; D is uncertain. The CDR3 has 12 amino acids. Germline V gives CDR1 GTSNPN, CDR2 SVGIG (reference sequence). Trimming cost V 0 bases and J 8 bases, with 10 bases left between them. Written as DNA, the CDR3 is TGTGCCTGGAGTGTAGGCCCGGAGGGCTACACCTTC. This translates into CAWSVGPEGYTF.

This clone was observed many times. The J gene is TRBJ1-3, the V gene TRBV4-3, with D unclear. Deletions cut 1 base from V and 4 bases from J, with 11 bases between. The CDR3 extends over 15 amino acids. CDR1 is LGHNA and CDR2 is YSLEER in the germline V gene. This CDR3 is CASSQARGSGNTIYF. Written as DNA, the CDR3 is TGCGCCAGCAGCCAAGCTCGGGGATCCGGAAACACCATATATTTT.

The V and J genes are TRBV9 and TRBJ2-7, with D perhaps TRBD1 (5 bases). Trimming removed 0 bases from V and 2 bases from J, with 9 bases in between. CDR3 size: 14 residues. The germline V gene has CDR1 SGDLS and CDR2 YYNGEE. The DNA for the CDR3 is TGTGCCAGCAGCGTAGCAACAGGCGCCTACGAGCAGTACTTC. This gives the protein CASSVATGAYEQYF.

The genes are TRBV7-3 and TRBJ2-1; possible D gene TRBD2, 5 bases. Germline-derived CDR1 and CDR2 are SGHTA and FQGTGA. The CDR3 has 13 residues. Trimming shortened V by 4 bases and J by 2 bases, and 6 bases separated the two germline ends. CDR3 amino acids: CASSSGTYNEQFF. For the CDR3, the DNA is TGTGCCAGCAGCTCGGGGACCTACAATGAGCAGTTCTTC.

This chain connects TRBV19 to TRBJ1-2; possibly TRBD1 for D (6 bases). Germline V gives CDR1 LNHDA, CDR2 SQIVND (reference sequence). CDR3 size: 15 residues. With 5 bases removed from V and 4 bases from J, the gap between germline ends came to 17 bases. The CDR3 sequence: CASSPQGQQGYGYTF. The CDR3 nucleotides are TGTGCCAGTAGTCCTCAGGGGCAGCAGGGCTATGGCTACACCTTC.

This clone has a handful of counts. The rearrangement uses TRBV29-1 and TRBJ1-3; unclear D gene. CDR3 length: 11 amino acids. V shed 5 bases and J shed 4 bases, with 6 bases lying between them. The germline V gene has CDR1 SQVTM and CDR2 ANQGSEA. The CDR3: CSVLRGNTIYF. In nucleotides, the CDR3 is TGCAGCGTTTTGAGAGGAAACACCATATATTTT.

V and J are TRBV19 and TRBJ1-2; D remains ambiguous. Germline CDR1 and CDR2: LNHDA and SQIVND (reference sequence). This CDR3 region has 16 residues. V lost 5 bases to trimming and J lost 4 bases, with 20 bases between them. CDR3 sequence reads: CASSPQTKRESYGYTF. CDR3 sequence (DNA): TGTGCCAGTAGTCCCCAGACAAAACGGGAATCCTATGGCTACACCTTC.

This chain uses TRBV29-1 with TRBJ1-1; D is unclear. This CDR3 region has 11 residues. Germline V gives CDR1 SQVTM, CDR2 ANQGSEA. Trimming stripped 4 bases from V and 10 bases from J, with 13 bases between. CDR3 DNA: TGCAGCGTTGGCGGACTAGAGGGAGCTTTCTTT. This sequence encodes CSVGGLEGAFF.

This clone was observed a handful of times. V usage is TRBV19 and J usage is TRBJ1-6; 7 bases align to TRBD1. Looked up from germline, CDR1 is LNHDA and CDR2 is SQIVND (reference sequence). V dropped 3 bases and J dropped 8; count of bases not matched to a gene: 4. The CDR3 length is 14 residues. The CDR3 DNA follows: TGTGCCAGTAGTATGTCCAGGGGGGATTCACCCCTCCACTTT. Translation: CASSMSRGDSPLHF. The complete variable domain, with remaining parts taken from reference TRBV19 and TRBJ1-6, reads DGGITQSPKYLFRKEGQNVTLSCEQNLNHDAMYWYRQDPGQGLRLIYYSQIVNDFQKGDIAEGYSVSREKKESFPLTVTSAQKNPTAFYLCASSMSRGDSPLHFGNGTRLTVT.

CDR3 protein: CASSLVVGSGYGYTF. The CDR3 DNA reads TGTGCCAGCAGCTTAGTCGTGGGGAGTGGCTATGGCTACACCTTC. V usage is TRBV7-9 and J usage is TRBJ1-2, with D unclear. Trimming removed 1 base from V and 4 bases from J, with 13 bases in between. CDR1 and CDR2 (germline): SEHNR, FQNEAQ (reference sequence). This CDR3 is built from 15 residues. The full variable domain, rest sourced from reference TRBV7-9 and TRBJ1-2, is DTGVSQNPRHKITKRGQNVTFRCDPISEHNRLYWYRQTLGQGPEFLTYFQNEAQLEKSRLLSDRFSAERPKGSFSTLEIQRTEQGDSAMYLCASSLVVGSGYGYTFGSGTRLTVV.

V usage is TRBV2 and J usage is TRBJ1-4, with 7 positions matching TRBD1. Trimming cost V 7 bases and J 5 bases; bases outside gene matches: 7. The CDR3 contains 14 residues. The V gene's germline CDR1 is SNHLY and CDR2 FYNNEI. The CDR3 reads CASTTGQRNEKLFF. CDR3 nucleotide sequence: TGTGCCAGCACTACGGGACAGCGAAATGAAAAACTGTTTTTT.

Details on this clone: One end of the junction does not line up with germline, which may come from a read error. This chain uses TRBV19 with TRBJ2-1; no reliable D call. Germline loops: CDR1 LNHDA, CDR2 SQIVND (reference sequence). CDR3 length: 18 residues. The CDR3 loop reads CAGSIDRTAQSRYNEQFF. The CDR3 DNA reads TGTGCCGGTAGTATAGATAGAACAGCCCAATCCCGGTACAATGAGCAGTTCTTC.

The rearrangement uses TRBV2 and TRBJ2-4, with a possible D match to TRBD1 (6 bases). V was cut by 11 bases and J by 3 bases, with 14 bases left in between. CDR3 length: 13 residues. Per germline, CDR1 SNHLY and CDR2 FYNNEI. CDR3 DNA sequence: TGTGCCCGCACGGCAGGGGACAAAAACATTCAGTACTTC. It codes for CARTAGDKNIQYF.

This clone was found once. This chain joins TRBV10-3 and TRBJ1-5; 10 positions match TRBD1. From germline, CDR1 is ENHRY and CDR2 SYGVKD. V lost 3 bases and J lost 2; bases outside the gene matches: 4. CDR3 length: 16 amino acids. The CDR3 is CAISDRDRGRNQPQHF. The DNA for the CDR3 is TGTGCCATCAGTGATAGGGACAGGGGTCGCAATCAGCCCCAGCATTTT.

The chain couples TRBV9 to TRBJ1-2; 9 bases align to TRBD1. This CDR3 comprises 15 residues. Germline V gene sequence: CDR1 SGDLS, CDR2 YYNGEE. J was trimmed by 3 bases and V by 4 bases; bases with no gene match: 7. The CDR3 loop reads CASSPGTGYDYGYTF. The CDR3 DNA sequence: TGTGCCAGCAGCCCTGGGACAGGGTATGACTATGGCTACACCTTC.

CDR3 bases: TGTGCCAGTAGTATGGGGCTAGCGGGTAGCTCCTACAATGAGCAGTTCTTC. Translation: CASSMGLAGSSYNEQFF. The rearrangement uses TRBV19 and TRBJ2-1; 8 bases align to TRBD2. The CDR3 length is 17 residues. Per germline, CDR1 LNHDA and CDR2 SQIVND (reference sequence). V trimming: 3 bases; J trimming: 0 bases; junction bases outside the gene matches: 7.